This TCR beta chain was documented in a study of identical twins. The germline V gene has CDR1 DFQATT and CDR2 SNEGSKA (reference sequence). V lost 4 bases and J lost 2, with 13 bases in between. The CDR3 sequence is 14 residues long. TCRdb re-analysed the 5' RACE reads in MiXCR, keeping a single row per CDR3 protein. The sample has some 760,000 distinct CDR3 sequences; roughly 20% are singletons. These data also formed part of another study, on T cells expressing NK-cell markers. That source reports: Seven sequenced donors out of eight were HCMV-seropositive, one seronegative. In about six donors, dominant NKG2C+ clonotypes were roughly 1.0-8% of CD8+ T cells.

The specimen sequenced was PBMCs. The V gene is TRBV20-1, the J gene TRBJ2-3, with D perhaps TRBD2 (6 bases). This receptor was taken from a woman aged 18-35 years in good health. For the CDR3, the DNA is TGCAGTGCTAAGGCGGGGAAGCCCACAGATACGCAGTATTTT. Protein product: CSAKAGKPTDTQYF.